This TCR beta chain was profiled in a study of blood T cell repertoires in COVID-19 (dated by TCRdb to the early 2020s). About the investigation overall: The collaborator samples originated in the United States, Italy and Spain and spanned the acute and convalescent phases of COVID-19. The repertoires were made available in a free public database intended to serve as a resource for research on the immune response to SARS-CoV-2. The prospective study material was composed of cDNA or gDNA derived from T cells, B-cell-depleted T cells, or PBMCs. Deeply sampled blood TCRbeta repertoires from subjects exposed to, actively infected with, or recovered from COVID-19 were included in the dataset. The samples were drawn from the first 160 participants of the ongoing ImmuneRACE study and from roughly 1,300 subjects provided by 6 global collaborators. A de-identified subject ID, COVID-19 status, age in years and sex were almost always included in the sample metadata. Where available, HLA class I and class II types were obtained from metadata supplied by the sample provider rather than from assay-based typing.

The immunoSEQ Assay, a bias-controlled multiplex PCR, was used to amplify TCRbeta CDR3 regions from genomic DNA. The authors processed their data as follows. Within the assay, amplification of reference gene primers was used to estimate how many nucleated cells each sample contained. To quantify the absolute abundance of each unique TCRbeta CDR3 rearrangement, sequence reads were collapsed and filtered. For each sample, productive Simpson clonality was calculated by taking the square root of Simpson's diversity index across productive rearrangements. Entries here come from immuneACCESS through TCRdb and include only in-frame sequences with V and J called. Some clones fail to appear in such tables; in the studies checked, an unresolved V gene covers under half of the shortfall, and the cause of the remainder is unknown. V and J calls and clone size are those listed in that table; D and trimming were worked out from the DNA. This sample gives more than 55,000 clones in total; about nine tenths of them show up just once. Just under 4.5% of the sample is held by the ten biggest clonotypes.

A word on this clone: This clone's antigen is unknown. Base-call qualities are not available, and no considerably larger clone is one nucleotide away.

Whole blood was collected in K2EDTA tubes by collaborating institutions according to the institutions' own protocols. For TCRbeta analysis, collaborator samples were shipped as frozen whole blood, as isolated PBMCs, or as DNA extracted from either sample type. General findings and caveats noted by the study authors: Clinical and demographic metadata were provided uncurated, with the amount varying by source and participant.

The sequenced material came from peripheral blood. This clonotype originated in a man aged 50 or older with active COVID-19.

The DNA sequence is as follows: TGTGCCAGCAGTGGGACTAGTCGCACAGATACGCAGTATTTT. Its translation is CASSGTSRTDTQYF. The rearrangement joined TRBV6-2 or TRBV6-3 to TRBJ2-3, and 8 junctional nucleotides match TRBD2. The CDR1 and CDR2 encoded by the germline V gene are MNHEY and SVGEGT. V is trimmed back by 5 bases and J by 1 base, and the junction contains 2 bases that no gene match accounts for. The CDR3 measures 14 amino acids from cysteine to phenylalanine. The DNA shown is the 42-base CDR3, in frame from base 1.